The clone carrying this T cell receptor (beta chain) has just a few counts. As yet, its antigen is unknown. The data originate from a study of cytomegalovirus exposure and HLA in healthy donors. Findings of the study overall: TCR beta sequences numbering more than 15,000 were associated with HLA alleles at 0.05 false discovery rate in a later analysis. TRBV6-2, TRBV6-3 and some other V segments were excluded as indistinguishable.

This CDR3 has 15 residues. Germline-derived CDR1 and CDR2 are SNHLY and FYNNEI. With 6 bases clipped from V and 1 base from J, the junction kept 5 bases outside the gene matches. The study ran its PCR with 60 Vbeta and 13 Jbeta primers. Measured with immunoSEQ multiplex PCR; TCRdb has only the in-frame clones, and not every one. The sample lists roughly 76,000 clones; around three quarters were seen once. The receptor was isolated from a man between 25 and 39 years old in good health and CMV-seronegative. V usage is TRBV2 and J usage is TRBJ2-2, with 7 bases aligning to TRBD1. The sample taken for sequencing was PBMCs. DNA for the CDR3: TGTGCCAGCAGGTGGGACAGACAGAACACCGGGGAGCTGTTTTTT. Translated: CASRWDRQNTGELFF.